One sample yielded the 3 T cell receptor beta chains listed below, sequenced in a study of blood T cell repertoires in COVID-19. The method was immunoSEQ multiplex PCR; TCRdb's version includes in-frame clones alone and lacks a portion of them. This sample has 300,000 to 350,000 clones, with almost 90% found just once. Sequenced input: PBMCs or T cells enriched from blood (not recorded which). The receptors shown here come from a young woman with acute COVID-19.

This clone is a singleton in its sample. V gene TRBV7-9 combines with J gene TRBJ1-5; TRBD1 aligns across 7 bases. This CDR3 has 16 amino acids. Germline CDR1 reads SEHNR; CDR2 reads FQNEAQ (reference sequence). Trimming removed 1 base from V and 3 bases from J; junction bases left unmatched: 6. CDR3 amino acids: CASSLVFDRDNQPQHF. CDR3 nucleotide sequence: TGTGCCAGCAGCTTAGTATTCGACAGGGACAATCAGCCCCAGCATTTT.

CDR3 DNA: TGTGCCAGCAGCGGAGCAACTTACGATGACAGGGGGATCACAGATACGCAGTATTTT. Its protein is CASSGATYDDRGITDTQYF. The chain combines TRBV9 with TRBJ2-3, with 9 bases matching TRBD1. CDR3 length: 19 residues. V trimming: 3 bases; J trimming: 2 bases; junction bases outside the gene matches: 16. CDR1 SGDLS and CDR2 YYNGEE come from the germline V gene.

The rearrangement uses TRBV6-6 and TRBJ1-5; D possibly corresponds to TRBD1 (5 bases). Germline CDR1 and CDR2: MNHNY and SVGAGI (reference sequence). This CDR3 is 17 amino acids long. V gave up 5 bases and J gave up 7 bases, with 24 bases separating them. The CDR3 reads CASSLSPVPGPEQPQHF. CDR3 in DNA: TGTGCCAGCAGTCTAAGCCCCGTCCCAGGGCCCGAACAGCCCCAGCATTTT.